These 10 T cell receptor beta chains originate from one sample sequenced in a study of T-cell memory formation after mild COVID-19 (dated by TCRdb to about 2021). Libraries were made using 5' RACE. The sequencing machine was an Illumina NovaSeq 6000. The public reads were reprocessed in TCRdb via fastp at Q25 and MiXCR, keeping in-frame beta chains. Rows are combined by CDR3 protein, so each entry shows the most common genes and DNA. The sample table lists about 390,000 distinct CDR3 sequences, about 16% of them with a count of one. 20% to 25% of the sample is taken by the ten largest. The specimen was PBMCs or a T cell subset sorted from them (not recorded which). The receptors were gathered from a young man who had mild COVID-19 (a few samples of this study predate the infection). The sample titles of this study are shuffled in the database, so cell type and time point are left out; the donor was told from shared clones.

V usage is TRBV7-3 and J usage is TRBJ2-1, with D possibly being TRBD2 (5 bases). V was trimmed by 5 bases and J by 1 base, leaving 9 bases between them. Germline V gene sequence: CDR1 SGHTA, CDR2 FQGTGA. The CDR3 totals 14 residues. The CDR3 coding sequence is TGTGCCAGCAGCATTGACTATTCCTACAATGAGCAGTTCTTC. It yields the protein CASSIDYSYNEQFF.

This clonotype was observed a handful of times. The chain's CDR3 is CASSDSRGRGNQPQHF. The CDR3 nucleotides read TGTGCCAGTAGTGATAGCAGGGGCCGGGGCAATCAGCCCCAGCATTTT. The V gene is TRBV19, the J gene TRBJ1-5; D is possibly TRBD1 (6 bases). The CDR3 runs to 16 residues. Germline V gene data show CDR1 as LNHDA and CDR2 as SQIVND (reference sequence). With 5 bases removed from V and 2 bases from J, the gap between germline ends came to 16 bases.

The gene calls are TRBV11-2 and TRBJ2-3; TRBD2 matches at 7 bases. The V segment lost 5 bases and the J segment 5 bases; nucleotides outside the gene matches: 10. This CDR3 is built from 15 residues. The germline V gene has CDR1 SGHAT and CDR2 FQNNGV. The CDR3 region is CASSQAGRVVDTQYF. DNA of the CDR3: TGTGCCAGCAGCCAAGCGGGGAGAGTGGTAGATACGCAGTATTTT.

V gene TRBV6-6 combines with J gene TRBJ1-2, with TRBD1 matching over 8 bases. J lost 8 bases, V lost 2 bases, and 7 bases had no gene match. Germline V CDR1 and CDR2: MNHNY, SVGAGI (reference sequence). This CDR3 comprises 14 residues. The CDR3 region has the DNA TGTGCCAGCAGTTACATTCCAGGGGGCGAAGGCTACACCTTC. Encoded protein: CASSYIPGGEGYTF.

This rearrangement joins TRBV20-1 to TRBJ1-1; D ambiguous. The CDR3 sequence is 14 residues long. CDR1 is DFQATT and CDR2 is SNEGSKA in the germline V gene (reference sequence). The ends were cut back, 6 bases at V and 5 bases at J, with 19 bases in the middle. The CDR3 region is CSARRAQSRTEAFF. In DNA form, the CDR3 reads TGCAGTGCACGGAGGGCCCAGTCGAGGACTGAAGCTTTCTTT.

The rearrangement links TRBV7-8 to TRBJ2-7, with no clear D. CDR3 length: 13 amino acids. Trimming removed 4 bases from V and 3 bases from J, with 10 bases in between. CDR1 SGHVS and CDR2 FQNEAQ come from the germline V gene. The CDR3 region has the DNA TGTGCCAGCAGCTCCCAGGAGAGCTACGAGCAGTACGTC. Its protein is CASSSQESYEQYV.

The chain carries TRBV27 and TRBJ2-7, with D possibly matching TRBD2 (5 bases). Trimming left V 10 bases short and J 3 bases short, with 13 bases between. CDR1 is MNHEY, CDR2 SMNVEV, per germline (reference sequence). The CDR3 sequence is 12 residues long. In DNA form, the CDR3 reads TGTGCCACCCATAAGAGGGACTACGAGCAGTACGTC. It encodes CATHKRDYEQYV.

The genes are TRBV2 and TRBJ1-2, with D possibly being TRBD1 (6 bases). The CDR3 is made up of 16 amino acids. The V and J ends lost 0 bases and 6 bases respectively, with 17 bases between them. Germline loops: CDR1 SNHLY, CDR2 FYNNEI. The CDR3 region has the DNA TGTGCCAGCAGTGAAGCGCTTCAGGGGCGTTGGGATGGCTACACCTTC. Encoded protein: CASSEALQGRWDGYTF. Variable domain in full (rest from reference TRBV2 and TRBJ1-2): EPEVTQTPSHQVTQMGQEVILRCVPISNHLYFYWYRQILGQKVEFLVSFYNNEISEKSEIFDDQFSVERPDGSNFTLKIRSTKLEDSAMYFCASSEALQGRWDGYTFGSGTRLTVV.

The V gene is TRBV20-1, the J gene TRBJ2-7; the match to TRBD2 covers 8 bases. Per the germline V gene, CDR1 is DFQATT and CDR2 is SNEGSKA (reference sequence). This CDR3 contains 15 residues. Germline trimming cut 2 bases from V and 0 bases from J; bases unmatched to any gene: 6. The CDR3 DNA reads TGCAGTGCTAGACCCAGCGGGGGTCTCTCCTACGAGCAGTACTTC. It yields the protein CSARPSGGLSYEQYF.

This clonotype appeared a few times. This chain uses TRBV7-2 with TRBJ2-6; D assignment may be TRBD1 or TRBD2 (5 bases each). This CDR3 has 17 residues. Germline values: CDR1 SGHTA, CDR2 FQGNSA. Trimming removed 1 base at V and 1 base at J, with 11 bases between. The CDR3 region is CASSLVYGASGANVLTF. The CDR3 bases are TGTGCCAGCAGCTTAGTTTACGGGGCTTCTGGGGCCAACGTCCTGACTTTC.